This T cell receptor beta chain was identified during a study of human thymus T cells. Resections from corrective heart surgery provided thymus tissue. Donors were healthy Finnish infants having corrective surgery for congenital heart defects. Study-wide points: Thymic repertoires of unrelated individuals were reported in related research to overlap highly. Gene usage for V and J segments appeared biased in thymic and blood repertoires.

This clone has just one count. Antigen: not known. Libraries were prepared by immunoSEQ multiplex PCR; TCRdb keeps only in-frame clonotypes and omits some of them. This table holds some 120,000 clones, over 85% found once. Germline V CDR1 and CDR2: SGHAT, FQNNGV. The CDR3 runs 17 residues. Trimming removed 1 base from V and 6 bases from J, with 22 bases in between. The TCR was taken from a boy under two years old with a congenital heart defect but otherwise immunologically healthy. The chain employs TRBV11-2 and TRBJ2-7; D possibly corresponds to TRBD2 (5 bases). Sequencing input: thymus tissue. CDR3 coding DNA: TGTGCCAGCAGCTTAGTGTTCTCGGCAGCGGCTTGGGGCGAGCAGTACTTC. This gives the protein CASSLVFSAAAWGEQYF.